This paragraph reports one TCR beta chain. This receptor's antigen is unknown. Base qualities are missing; no much larger clone stands one base away. Within the sample, other DNA sequences also encode this same CDR3. The data belong to a study of cytomegalovirus exposure and HLA in healthy donors (dated by TCRdb to between 2016 and 2019). At the level of the whole study: An earlier analysis of approximately 640 of the donors reported more than 250 Gb of sequence data and roughly 110 million unique TCR beta sequences from 150 million to 200 million T cells. Around 320 gigabases of sequencing data and around 87 million unique TCR sequences were included in an early release covering around 600 HLA-typed donors. Of the roughly 410 genotyped donors, over 80% were placed in the genetic ancestry cluster associated with self-reported Caucasian donors. The study aimed to test whether signatures of past pathogen exposure could be identified by cataloging public T cell receptors. Using immunosequencing, the study profiled T cell repertoires from 666 subjects and related those repertoires to cytomegalovirus serostatus. In addition to the first cohort of 666 subjects, a separate validation cohort of about 120 different subjects was used. High-throughput TCR immunosequencing, statistical association of individual TCRs with disease status, and machine learning were combined to predict cytomegalovirus infection status. A later analysis re-examined previously published TCR beta repertoires from more than 650 donors and added high-resolution HLA genotyping to investigate patterns of TCR occurrence. In the later analysis, no new phenotypic data were used to find candidate immune exposures; instead, reliance was placed on TCR beta sequences and their occurrence across donors. In an earlier analysis of about 590 of the donors, high-throughput TCR beta sequencing was used to judge whether each TCR beta V gene segment behaved as functional or pseudogenic. Donor age, sex, ethnicity and CMV serostatus were compiled alongside the repertoire data. In a later genetic analysis, genome-wide SNP genotypes for 398 of the 666 donors were used, and that subset was treated as a discovery cohort. All discovery cohort repertoires had been generated using a single sequencing platform. Both class I and class II loci were covered by HLA typing, at four-digit resolution. The number of typed donors differed by locus: roughly 620-630 for A, B, C, DRB1 and DQB1; 500 to 550 for DQA1; 606 for DPA1; and some 430 for DPB1. Several DR-DQ haplotypes were handled as single units for association and clustering, since linkage in the cohort was strong. On average, roughly 240,000 unique TCR beta nucleotide sequences were sequenced per donor among some 420 genotyped donors of the cohort, with roughly 18% of those sequences being non-productive.

Receptor amplification or capture employed the immunoSEQ multiplex PCR assay. For the multiplex PCR, a mixture combining 60 forward primers for TCR Vbeta segments and 13 reverse primers for TCR Jbeta segments was used. The CDR3 region of rearranged TCR beta genes was amplified from genomic DNA by a multiplex PCR assay. On the Illumina HiSeq System, the amplified TCR beta libraries were sequenced as 87-base-pair reads. Regarding the original processing steps: Across the roughly 670 repertoires, a later analysis counted 80 million or so unique TCR beta chains, 9.5 million to 12 million of which were shared by at least two donors. Raw reads were error-corrected and collapsed into unique sequences by a nearest-neighbor algorithm in which closely related sequences were merged to remove PCR and sequencing errors. Alignment of CDR3 sequences to IMGT reference sequences was used to assign V, D and J gene segments. For a sequence to be retained, a match of at least six nucleotides to both a V gene segment and a J gene segment was required. Rearrangements were classified as productive when the CDR3 lacked stop codons and remained in frame with V and J, and all other rearrangements were classified as non-productive. CDR3 was defined by IMGT convention, running from the second conserved V-encoded cysteine to the conserved J-encoded phenylalanine. The earlier analysis of about 570 of the donors excluded any sequence lacking an unambiguous match to a single V gene segment. An earlier analysis of roughly 590 of the donors called V segments functional above 56.7% productive rearrangements and segregating when the between-donor standard deviation exceeded 5%. A statistical classification framework was built to diagnose cytomegalovirus status from the catalog of TCR beta chain sequences. In a later analysis, V and J genes were assigned by comparing TCR nucleotide sequences against IMGT/GENE-DB human TR gene sequences. A later analysis assigned CDR3 sequences and most-parsimonious VDJ recombination scenarios with the TCRdist pipeline. In a later analysis, each TCR beta chain was defined by its CDR3 amino acid sequence together with its V-gene family, and reads lacking a unique V-gene family were excluded. A later analysis removed several hundred highly shared, low-generation-probability nucleotide sequences to deal with suspected cross-contamination and a sequencing artifact. A later analysis calculated a clonal expansion index for each public chain from normalized within-repertoire ranks of inferred template counts. Generation probabilities in a later analysis came from a VDJ recombination model fitted to out-of-frame rearrangements, and those results were checked against IGoR. Hypergeometric tests were used in a later analysis to score TCR-TCR, TCR-HLA and TCR-CMV co-occurrence, with a repertoire-size bias correction applied to the TCR pairs. In a later analysis, false discovery rates were estimated by permuting HLA or CMV assignments 20 times. A later analysis grouped co-occurring TCRs with DBSCAN, adding TCRdist sequence similarity when clustering within HLA-allele-positive subsets. Repertoires with fewer than 30,000 or more than 120,000 public chains were left out of co-occurrence clustering, as were several repertoires with anomalous nucleotide sharing. TCRdb re-hosts the immuneACCESS table, in-frame sequences only. Its copies lack some clones; in the studies checked, an unresolved V gene accounts for under half of them, and the cause for the rest is not known. V and J calls and clone size follow that table, whereas D and trimming were derived from the DNA. In this sample the table shows roughly 130,000 clones, 50% to 80% of which occur a single time. The biggest ten clones account for about 8.1% of the sample.

The cohort comprised several hundred healthy bone marrow donors. At the time of sampling, all cohort members were nominally healthy, though unrecorded immune exposures were likely present. The donor was CMV seropositive and belonged to the group of about 290 seropositive cohort members. Each donor provided a peripheral blood sample, and peripheral blood mononuclear cells were used for TCR beta sequencing. Genomic DNA was extracted from the blood cell samples with the Qiagen DNeasy Blood Extraction Kit. Reading the germline V gene gives CDR1 MNHEY and CDR2 SVGAGI. Measured from the cysteine to the phenylalanine, the CDR3 is 16 residues long. Just the 48-base CDR3 DNA is kept, in frame starting at base 1. Trimming leaves V shorter by 0 bases and J shorter by 3 bases, with the junction holding 4 bases beyond the gene matches. General conclusions and limits of the study: A further reported finding was that TCR beta sequences accurately predicted the HLA-A and HLA-B alleles for most subjects in the first cohort. A later analysis reported that several top co-occurrence clusters appeared linked to parvovirus B19, influenza, CMV and Epstein-Barr virus. According to a later analysis, TCR association rates differed among HLA loci, with DRB1 alleles showing the most associated TCRs and HLA-C alleles showing the fewest. In an earlier analysis of approximately 590 of the donors, most TCR beta V segments appeared in productive rearrangements about 87% or about 30% of the time, broadly matching IMGT annotations. The earlier analysis of some 540 of the donors excluded some 15 rarely observed V segments, including chromosome 9 orphons, because counts were too low. Strong co-occurrence of HLA alleles, especially DR and DQ, made assigning TCR associations to individual alleles difficult. A group of highly shared sequence variants was considered likely to be a technical artifact of the sequencing pipeline. CMV serostatus was the only immune exposure information available for the cohort. In a later analysis, most CMV-associated TCR beta chains were found to appear HLA-restricted, with HLA associations seemingly driven largely by CMV exposure. Some IMGT-functional V segments, including TRBV6-2 and TRBV6-3, could not be told apart with the 87-base-pair reads, so those segments were excluded. The classifier was reported to diagnose cytomegalovirus status with high specificity and sensitivity in both the original and validation cohorts. Only TCR beta chains were sequenced in this cohort, and the absence of alpha or paired-chain data limited detectable features. In the study, 150 to 200 TCR beta chains were listed as associated with cytomegalovirus. Most TCR sequences were observed very rarely across donors, whereas some public TCRs were present in many individuals. A few of the identified cytomegalovirus-associated TCR beta chains were confirmed in vitro to be specific for cytomegalovirus antigens. The authors suggested that the approach could potentially be extended to other disease states and immunological phenotypes. In a later genetic analysis, a missense DCLRE1C variant was associated with V-gene and J-gene trimming of TCR beta chains, and the association was replicated in an independent cohort. Because HLA typing was missing for some donors at each locus, association tests included only the typed subset. In a later analysis, 16,951 TCR beta sequences were associated with specific HLA alleles at a false discovery rate of 0.05. In a later genetic analysis, fewer N-insertions in productive TCRs were reported among donors in an Asian-associated ancestry cluster than the roughly 700-donor mean. Correlated functional status among segregating V segments might be attributable to linkage disequilibrium, but an unknown experimental factor could not be ruled out. Roughly uniform sequencing depth across donors was assumed in presence/absence analyses, although this assumption may not hold. In a later analysis, HLA-associated TCR beta chains showed more clonal expansion and lower generation probabilities than non-associated chains that were equally common.

The source material was PBMCs. The receptor chain draws on TRBV6-5 and TRBJ2-7, with 11 middle bases fitting TRBD2. The TCR originated in a woman aged 40 to 50 in good health and CMV-seropositive. CDR3 loop: CASSYSFGTSGYEQYF. The sequenced DNA is TGTGCCAGCAGTTACTCCTTTGGGACTAGCGGCTACGAGCAGTACTTC.